The rows below give T cell receptor beta chains drawn from one sample of a study of blood T cell repertoires in COVID-19. Using immunoSEQ multiplex PCR, the repertoire was profiled, and TCRdb retains in-frame clones only, with some absent. Seen here are some 320,000 clones, 90% to 95% observed once, and the top ten hold less than 4%. The sequenced sample consisted of PBMCs or T cells enriched from blood (not recorded which). The source is a young woman who had been exposed to COVID-19. The CDR3 runs from the conserved cysteine through the conserved F or W. Fields, in order: J gene, D gene, V gene, CDR3 protein, CDR3 DNA. The D gene is left open where the match is weak.

J: TRBJ2-5
D: TRBD2
V: TRBV7-8
CDR3: CASSPRLAGGGETQYF
DNA: TGTGCCAGCAGCCCACGACTAGCGGGGGGTGGAGAGACCCAGTACTTC

J: TRBJ1-3
D: .
V: TRBV7-9
CDR3: CASSLPQSSGNTIYF
DNA: TGTGCCAGCAGCTTACCACAGAGCTCTGGAAACACCATATATTTT

J: TRBJ1-3
D: .
V: TRBV5-1
CDR3: CASSLAGYPENTIYF
DNA: TGCGCCAGCAGCTTGGCCGGGTACCCAGAAAACACCATATATTTT

J: TRBJ2-7
D: .
V: TRBV9
CDR3: CASSVGEGEQYF
DNA: TGTGCCAGCAGCGTAGGAGAGGGTGAGCAGTACTTC

J: TRBJ2-5
D: TRBD2
V: TRBV2
CDR3: CASNRRGRSGGPGETQYF
DNA: TGTGCCAGCAACCGAAGGGGTAGGAGCGGGGGCCCCGGGGAGACCCAGTACTTC

J: TRBJ1-5
D: .
V: TRBV13
CDR3: CASSLGRVDQPQHF
DNA: TGTGCCAGCAGCTTAGGCAGGGTTGATCAGCCCCAGCATTTT

J: TRBJ1-2
D: TRBD1
V: TRBV10-3
CDR3: CAISAISKGGGDGGYTF
DNA: TGTGCCATCAGTGCCATCTCAAAAGGAGGGGGCGACGGGGGCTACACCTTC

J: TRBJ1-2
D: .
V: TRBV12-3/TRBV12-4
CDR3: CASRPNANYGYTF
DNA: TGTGCCAGCAGGCCAAACGCGAACTATGGCTACACCTTC

J: TRBJ1-2
D: .
V: TRBV4-1
CDR3: CASSQDRPNYGYTF
DNA: TGCGCCAGCAGCCAAGACAGGCCTAACTATGGCTACACCTTC

J: TRBJ1-4
D: TRBD1
V: TRBV5-1
CDR3: CASSRDSLNEKLFF
DNA: TGCGCCAGCAGCCGGGACAGCCTTAATGAAAAACTGTTTTTT

J: TRBJ1-5
D: TRBD1
V: TRBV4-2
CDR3: CASSQVPLPTGGWQPQHF
DNA: TGTGCCAGCAGCCAAGTCCCCCTCCCCACAGGGGGCTGGCAGCCCCAGCATTTT

J: TRBJ1-2
D: .
V: TRBV27
CDR3: CASRAGFNYGYTF
DNA: TGTGCCAGCCGGGCAGGGTTTAACTATGGCTACACCTTC